This paragraph covers one T cell receptor beta chain sequence. CDR1 is SGHDT and CDR2 is YYEEEE in the germline V gene. V was pared by 0 bases and J by 5 bases, with 11 bases between. The CDR3 spans 14 residues. This entry is derived from a study of shared clonotypes between healthy human individuals. TCRdb's copy holds only in-frame clones and misses some; the assay was immunoSEQ multiplex PCR. The profile shows some 1.5 million clones, 96% of them singletons. This sequence originates from a man younger than 45 in good health. The chain combines TRBV5-6 with TRBJ2-5; no reliable D call. Sample: naive CD4+ T cells sorted from blood. The subset is: CD45RA+ positively selected. CDR3 nucleotide sequence: TGTGCCAGCAGCTTGGGTCCTTTGTCGGAGACCCAGTACTTC. Its protein product is CASSLGPLSETQYF.